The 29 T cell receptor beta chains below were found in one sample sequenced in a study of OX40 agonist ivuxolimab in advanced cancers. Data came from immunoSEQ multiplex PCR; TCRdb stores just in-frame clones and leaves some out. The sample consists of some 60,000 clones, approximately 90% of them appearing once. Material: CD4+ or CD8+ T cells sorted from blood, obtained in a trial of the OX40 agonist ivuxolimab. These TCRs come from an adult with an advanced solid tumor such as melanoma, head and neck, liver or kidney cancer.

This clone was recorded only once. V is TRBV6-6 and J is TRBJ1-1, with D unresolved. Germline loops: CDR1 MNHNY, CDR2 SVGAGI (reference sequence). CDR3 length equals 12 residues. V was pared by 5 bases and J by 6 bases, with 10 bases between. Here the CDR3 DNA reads TGTGCCAGCAGTCCCTTTGGGGCTGAAGCTTTCTTT. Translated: CASSPFGAEAFF.

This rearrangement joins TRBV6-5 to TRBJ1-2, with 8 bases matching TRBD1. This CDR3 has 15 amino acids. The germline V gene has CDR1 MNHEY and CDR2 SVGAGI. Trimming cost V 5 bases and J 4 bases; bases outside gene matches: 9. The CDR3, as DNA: TGTGCCAGCAGTCTCTTGCCAGGACAGGGCTATGGCTACACCTTC. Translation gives CASSLLPGQGYGYTF.

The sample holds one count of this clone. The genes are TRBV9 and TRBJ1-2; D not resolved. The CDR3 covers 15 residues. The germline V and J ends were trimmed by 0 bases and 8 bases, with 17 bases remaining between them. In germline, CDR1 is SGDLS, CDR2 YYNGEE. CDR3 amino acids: CASSVDNAPISGYTF. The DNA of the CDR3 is TGTGCCAGCAGCGTAGACAATGCCCCTATAAGCGGCTACACCTTC.

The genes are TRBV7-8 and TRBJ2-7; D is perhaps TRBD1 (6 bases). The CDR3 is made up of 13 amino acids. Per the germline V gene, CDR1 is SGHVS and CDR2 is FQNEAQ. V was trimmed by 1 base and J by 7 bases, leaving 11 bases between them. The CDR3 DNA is TGTGCCAGCAGCTTAGACAGGGATGAAGAGCAGTACTTC. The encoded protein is CASSLDRDEEQYF.

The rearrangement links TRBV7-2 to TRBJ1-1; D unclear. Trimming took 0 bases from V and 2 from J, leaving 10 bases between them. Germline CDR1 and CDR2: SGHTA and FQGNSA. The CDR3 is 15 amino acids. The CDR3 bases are TGTGCCAGCAGCTTAGCAGGCGGAATCAACACTGAAGCTTTCTTT. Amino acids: CASSLAGGINTEAFF.

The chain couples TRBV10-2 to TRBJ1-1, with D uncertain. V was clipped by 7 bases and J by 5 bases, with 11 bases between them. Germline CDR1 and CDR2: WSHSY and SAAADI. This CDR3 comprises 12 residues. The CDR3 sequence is CASIGVGTEAFF. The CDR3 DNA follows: TGCGCCAGCATTGGGGTTGGGACTGAAGCTTTCTTT.

CDR3 sequence: CASRGTGIYYGYTF. The CDR3 DNA is TGTGCCAGCAGAGGGACAGGGATTTACTATGGCTACACCTTC. The J gene is TRBJ1-2, the V gene TRBV7-9, with TRBD1 matching over 9 bases. Germline V lookup: CDR1 SEHNR, CDR2 FQNEAQ (reference sequence). V lost 6 bases to trimming and J lost 3 bases; unmatched junction nucleotides: 5. The CDR3 length is 14 residues. The full variable domain, in which reference TRBV7-9 and TRBJ1-2 provide the parts outside the CDR3, is DTGVSQNPRHKITKRGQNVTFRCDPISEHNRLYWYRQTLGQGPEFLTYFQNEAQLEKSRLLSDRFSAERPKGSFSTLEIQRTEQGDSAMYLCASRGTGIYYGYTFGSGTRLTVV.

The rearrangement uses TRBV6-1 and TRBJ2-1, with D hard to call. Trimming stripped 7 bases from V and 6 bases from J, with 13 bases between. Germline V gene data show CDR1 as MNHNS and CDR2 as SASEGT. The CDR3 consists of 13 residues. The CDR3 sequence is CASTPVPGNEQFF. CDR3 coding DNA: TGTGCCAGCACTCCTGTACCGGGCAATGAGCAGTTCTTC.

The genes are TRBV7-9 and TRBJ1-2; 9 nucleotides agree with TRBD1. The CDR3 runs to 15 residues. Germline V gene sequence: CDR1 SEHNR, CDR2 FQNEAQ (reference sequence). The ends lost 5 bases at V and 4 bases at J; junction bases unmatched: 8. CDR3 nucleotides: TGTGCCAGCAGCCGAGGGGACAGGGTCCCCTATGGCTACACCTTC. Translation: CASSRGDRVPYGYTF.

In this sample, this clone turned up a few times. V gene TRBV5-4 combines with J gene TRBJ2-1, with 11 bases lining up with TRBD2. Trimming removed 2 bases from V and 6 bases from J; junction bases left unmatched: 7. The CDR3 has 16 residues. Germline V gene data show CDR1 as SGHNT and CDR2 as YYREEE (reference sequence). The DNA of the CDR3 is TGTGCCAGCAGCTTCTCGTTAGCGGGGGGGATCAATGAGCAGTTCTTC. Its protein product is CASSFSLAGGINEQFF.

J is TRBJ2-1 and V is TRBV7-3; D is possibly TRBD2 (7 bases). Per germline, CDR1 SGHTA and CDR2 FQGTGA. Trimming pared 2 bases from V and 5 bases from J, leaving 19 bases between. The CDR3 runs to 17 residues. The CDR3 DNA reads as TGTGCCAGCAGCTTACGGGGAGGGGGAATGTTGGACAATGAGCAGTTCTTC. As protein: CASSLRGGGMLDNEQFF.

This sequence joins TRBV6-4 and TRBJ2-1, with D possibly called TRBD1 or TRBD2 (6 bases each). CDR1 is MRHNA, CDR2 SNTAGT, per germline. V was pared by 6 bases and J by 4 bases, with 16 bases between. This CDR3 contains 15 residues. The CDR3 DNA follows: TGTGCCAGCAGCCCGGAGGGGGGCGGGTACAATGAGCAGTTCTTC. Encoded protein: CASSPEGGGYNEQFF.

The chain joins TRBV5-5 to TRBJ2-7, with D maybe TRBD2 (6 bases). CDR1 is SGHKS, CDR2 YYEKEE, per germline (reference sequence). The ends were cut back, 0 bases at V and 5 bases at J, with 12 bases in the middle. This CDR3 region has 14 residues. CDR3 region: CASSLVGRANEQYF. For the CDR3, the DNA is TGTGCCAGCAGCTTGGTCGGGAGAGCTAACGAGCAGTACTTC.

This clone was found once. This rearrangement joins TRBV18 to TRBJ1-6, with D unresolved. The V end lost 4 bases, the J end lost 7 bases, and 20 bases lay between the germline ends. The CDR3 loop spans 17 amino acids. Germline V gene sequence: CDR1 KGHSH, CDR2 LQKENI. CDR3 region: CASSLLLPDRENSPLHF. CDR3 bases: TGTGCCAGCTCACTACTTTTACCGGACCGAGAAAATTCACCCCTCCACTTT. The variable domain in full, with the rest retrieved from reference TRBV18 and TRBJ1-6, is NAGVMQNPRHLVRRRGQEARLRCSPMKGHSHVYWYRQLPEEGLKFMVYLQKENIIDESGMPKERFSAEFPKEGPSILRIQQVVRGDSAAYFCASSLLLPDRENSPLHFGNGTRLTVT.

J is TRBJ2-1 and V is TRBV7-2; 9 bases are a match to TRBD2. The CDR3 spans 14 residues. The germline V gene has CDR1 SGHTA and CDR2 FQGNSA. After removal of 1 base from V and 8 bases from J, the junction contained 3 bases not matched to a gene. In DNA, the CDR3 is TGTGCCAGCAGCTTAGGGGGGACTAGCTATGAGCAGTTCTTC. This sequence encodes CASSLGGTSYEQFF.

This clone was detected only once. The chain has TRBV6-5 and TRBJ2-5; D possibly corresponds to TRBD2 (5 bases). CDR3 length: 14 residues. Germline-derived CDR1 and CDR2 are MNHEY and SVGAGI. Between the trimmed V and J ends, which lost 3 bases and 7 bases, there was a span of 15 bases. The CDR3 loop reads CASSYEVSGGTQYF. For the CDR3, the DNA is TGTGCCAGCAGTTATGAGGTCTCCGGAGGGACCCAGTACTTC.

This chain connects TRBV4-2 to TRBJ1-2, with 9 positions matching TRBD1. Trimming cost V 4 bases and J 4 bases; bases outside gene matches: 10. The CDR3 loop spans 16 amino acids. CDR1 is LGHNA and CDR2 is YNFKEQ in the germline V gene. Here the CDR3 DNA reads TGTGCCAGCAGCCTCCTCGGACAGGGGCAAGGCTATGGCTACACCTTC. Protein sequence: CASSLLGQGQGYGYTF.

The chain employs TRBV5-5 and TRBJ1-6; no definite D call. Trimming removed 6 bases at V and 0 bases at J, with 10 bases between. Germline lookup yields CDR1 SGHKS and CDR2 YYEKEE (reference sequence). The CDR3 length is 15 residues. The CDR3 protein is CASKTESSYNSPLHF. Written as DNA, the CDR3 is TGTGCCAGCAAGACGGAGAGCTCCTATAATTCACCCCTCCACTTT.

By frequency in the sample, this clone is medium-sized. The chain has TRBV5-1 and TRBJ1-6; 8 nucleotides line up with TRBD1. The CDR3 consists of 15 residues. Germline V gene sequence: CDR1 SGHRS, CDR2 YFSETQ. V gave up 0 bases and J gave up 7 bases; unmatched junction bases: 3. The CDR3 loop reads CASSLGQGKNSPLHF. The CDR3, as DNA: TGCGCCAGCAGCTTGGGACAGGGGAAAAATTCACCCCTCCACTTT.

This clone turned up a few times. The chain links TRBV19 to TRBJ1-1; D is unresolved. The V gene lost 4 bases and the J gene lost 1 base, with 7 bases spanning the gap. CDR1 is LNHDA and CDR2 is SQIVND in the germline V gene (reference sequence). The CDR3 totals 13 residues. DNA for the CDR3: TGTGCCAGTAGTAACGCCGCGAACACTGAAGCTTTCTTT. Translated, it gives CASSNAANTEAFF.

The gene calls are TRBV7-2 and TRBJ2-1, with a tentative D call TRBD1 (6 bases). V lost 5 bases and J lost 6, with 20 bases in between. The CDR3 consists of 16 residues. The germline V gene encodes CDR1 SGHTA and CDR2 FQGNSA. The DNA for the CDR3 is TGTGCCAGCAGCCAGGGGACGGGACGACCCACCAATGAGCAGTTCTTC. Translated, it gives CASSQGTGRPTNEQFF. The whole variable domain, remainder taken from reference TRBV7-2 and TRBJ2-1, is GAGVSQSPSNKVTEKGKDVELRCDPISGHTALYWYRQSLGQGLEFLIYFQGNSAPDKSGLPSDRFSAERTGGSVSTLTIQRTQQEDSAVYLCASSQGTGRPTNEQFFGPGTRLTVL.

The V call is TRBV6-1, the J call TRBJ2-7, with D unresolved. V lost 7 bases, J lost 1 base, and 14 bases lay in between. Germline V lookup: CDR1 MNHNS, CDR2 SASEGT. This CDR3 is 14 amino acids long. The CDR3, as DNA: TGTGCCAGCATCTTAAGGTCAACATCCTACGAGCAGTACTTC. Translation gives CASILRSTSYEQYF.

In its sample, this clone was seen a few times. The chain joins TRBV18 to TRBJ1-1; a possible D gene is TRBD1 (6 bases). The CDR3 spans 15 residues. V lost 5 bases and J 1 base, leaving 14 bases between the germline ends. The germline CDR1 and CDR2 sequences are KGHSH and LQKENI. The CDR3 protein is CASSGVGGRNTEAFF. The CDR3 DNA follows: TGTGCCAGCTCAGGGGTGGGGGGCCGGAACACTGAAGCTTTCTTT.

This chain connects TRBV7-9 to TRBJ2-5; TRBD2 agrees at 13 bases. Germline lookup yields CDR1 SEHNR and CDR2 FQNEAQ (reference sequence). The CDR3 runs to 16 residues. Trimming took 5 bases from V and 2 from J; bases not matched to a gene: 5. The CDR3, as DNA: TGTGCCAGCAGCCGGGGACTAGCGGGGATACAAGAGACCCAGTACTTC. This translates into CASSRGLAGIQETQYF.

In nucleotides, the CDR3 is TGTGCCAGCAGCCACTCAGGGTCCCGGGGCTCCTATAATTCACCCCTCCACTTT. Protein: CASSHSGSRGSYNSPLHF. The chain joins TRBV7-8 to TRBJ1-6; D possibly corresponds to TRBD1 (5 bases). Germline CDR1 is SGHVS and CDR2 is FQNEAQ. This CDR3 comprises 18 residues. The V gene lost 5 bases and the J gene lost 0 bases, with 17 bases spanning the gap. Variable domain in full (rest from reference TRBV7-8 and TRBJ1-6): GAGVSQSPRYKVAKRGQDVALRCDPISGHVSLFWYQQALGQGPEFLTYFQNEAQLDKSGLPSDRFFAERPEGSVSTLKIQRTQQEDSAVYLCASSHSGSRGSYNSPLHFGNGTRLTVT.

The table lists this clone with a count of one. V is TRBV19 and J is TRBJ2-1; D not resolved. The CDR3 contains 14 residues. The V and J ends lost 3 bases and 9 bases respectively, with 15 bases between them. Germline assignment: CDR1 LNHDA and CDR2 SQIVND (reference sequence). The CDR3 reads CASSIAAEWGEQFF. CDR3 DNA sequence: TGTGCCAGTAGTATTGCGGCGGAGTGGGGTGAGCAGTTCTTC.

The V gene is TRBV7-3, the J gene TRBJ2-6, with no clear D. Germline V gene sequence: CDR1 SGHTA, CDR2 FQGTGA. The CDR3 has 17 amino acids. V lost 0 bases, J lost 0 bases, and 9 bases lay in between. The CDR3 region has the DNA TGTGCCAGCAGCTTAACTGGGGTCCCCTCTGGGGCCAACGTCCTGACTTTC. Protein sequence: CASSLTGVPSGANVLTF.

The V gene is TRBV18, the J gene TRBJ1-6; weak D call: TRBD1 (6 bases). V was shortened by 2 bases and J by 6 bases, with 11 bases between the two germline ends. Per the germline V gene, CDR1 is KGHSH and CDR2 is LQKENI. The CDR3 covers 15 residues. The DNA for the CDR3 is TGTGCCAGCTCACCAGCCAGGGACATTAATTCACCCCTCCACTTT. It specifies CASSPARDINSPLHF.

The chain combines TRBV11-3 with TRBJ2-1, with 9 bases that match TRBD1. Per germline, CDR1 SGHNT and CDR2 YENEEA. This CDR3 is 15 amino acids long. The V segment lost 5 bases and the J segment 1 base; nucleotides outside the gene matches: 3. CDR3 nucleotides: TGTGCCAGCAGCCCGGACAGGGGTTCCTACAATGAGCAGTTCTTC. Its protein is CASSPDRGSYNEQFF. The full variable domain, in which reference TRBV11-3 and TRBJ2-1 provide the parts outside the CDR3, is EAGVVQSPRYKIIEKKQPVAFWCNPISGHNTLYWYLQNLGQGPELLIRYENEEAVDDSQLPKDRFSAERLKGVDSTLKIQPAELGDSAVYLCASSPDRGSYNEQFFGPGTRLTVL.